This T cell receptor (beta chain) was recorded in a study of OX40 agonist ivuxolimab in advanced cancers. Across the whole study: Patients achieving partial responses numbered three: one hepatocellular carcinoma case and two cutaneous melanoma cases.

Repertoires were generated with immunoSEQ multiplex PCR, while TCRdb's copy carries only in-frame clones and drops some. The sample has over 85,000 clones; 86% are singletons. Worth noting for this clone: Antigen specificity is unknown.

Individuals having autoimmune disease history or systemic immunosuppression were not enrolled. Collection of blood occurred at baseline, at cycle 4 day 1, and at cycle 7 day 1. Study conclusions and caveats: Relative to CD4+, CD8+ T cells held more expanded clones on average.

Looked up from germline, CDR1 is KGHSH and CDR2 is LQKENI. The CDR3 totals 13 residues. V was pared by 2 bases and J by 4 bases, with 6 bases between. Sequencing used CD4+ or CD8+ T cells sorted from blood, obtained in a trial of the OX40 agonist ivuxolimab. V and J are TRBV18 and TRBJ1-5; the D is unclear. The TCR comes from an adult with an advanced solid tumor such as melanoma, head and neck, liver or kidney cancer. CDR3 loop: CASSPDINQPQHF. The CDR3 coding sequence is TGTGCCAGCTCACCAGATATTAATCAGCCCCAGCATTTT.